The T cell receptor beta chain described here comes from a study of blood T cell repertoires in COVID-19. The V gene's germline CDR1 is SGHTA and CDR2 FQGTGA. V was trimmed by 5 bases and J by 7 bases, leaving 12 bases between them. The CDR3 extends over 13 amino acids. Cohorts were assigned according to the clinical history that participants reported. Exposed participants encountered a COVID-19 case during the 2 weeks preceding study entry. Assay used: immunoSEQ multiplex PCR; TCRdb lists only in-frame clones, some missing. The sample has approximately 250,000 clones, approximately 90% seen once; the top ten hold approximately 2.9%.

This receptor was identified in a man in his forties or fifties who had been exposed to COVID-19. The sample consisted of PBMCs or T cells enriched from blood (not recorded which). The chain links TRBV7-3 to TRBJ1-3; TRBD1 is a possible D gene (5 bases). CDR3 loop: CASSRGIGNTIYF. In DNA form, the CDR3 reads TGTGCCAGCAGCAGGGGAATAGGCAACACCATATATTTT.